Below, 5 T cell receptor beta chains from the same sample are listed, as sequenced in a study of human T cells and chemical hapten exposure (dated by TCRdb to about 2021). The label giving this sample's time point can be read as: patch test 2, 6 weeks after DPC sensitization. The treatment or condition tag for this specimen amounts to: therapeutic diphenylcyclopropenone sensitization with weekly scalp DPC. Library method: RACE. The instrument was a NextSeq 500. TCRdb redid the processing of the public reads, applying fastp at Q25 and MiXCR, and retained in-frame beta chains. A single entry per CDR3 protein holds the most common genes and DNA from its merged rows. This sample holds around 360,000 distinct CDR3 sequences; about 6% were observed only once. Around 6.1% of the sample lies in the top ten. This sample comprised whole blood, obtained in connection with sensitization to the hapten diphenylcyclopropenone (DPC). The receptors come from a woman under 30 with alopecia areata. Some clones in this sample may be carry-over from other donors' samples.

This clonotype was picked up many times. This sequence joins TRBV18 and TRBJ2-7, with 10 positions matching TRBD2. Germline V gene data show CDR1 as KGHSH and CDR2 as LQKENI. The CDR3 has 15 amino acids. The V gene end was trimmed by 2 bases and the J gene end by 3 bases; junction bases not matched to a gene: 4. CDR3 sequence: CASSPASGGFYEQYF. The DNA of the CDR3 is TGTGCCAGCTCACCAGCTAGCGGGGGATTCTACGAGCAGTACTTC.

The table lists this clonotype with a few counts. CDR3 nucleotides: TGTGCCAGCTCCCCCGGGGCTGGGGGCACAGATACGCAGTATTTT. Translated: CASSPGAGGTDTQYF. The V and J genes are TRBV18 and TRBJ2-3; tentatively, D is TRBD1 or TRBD2 (5 bases each). Between the trimmed V and J ends, which lost 6 bases and 1 base, there was a span of 14 bases. The germline V gene encodes CDR1 KGHSH and CDR2 LQKENI. The CDR3 is 15 amino acids.

Many counts were recorded for this clonotype. The J gene is TRBJ1-5, the V gene TRBV5-1, with D possibly matching TRBD1 (5 bases). V lost 0 bases to trimming and J lost 7 bases, with 8 bases between them. This CDR3 contains 13 residues. CDR1 SGHRS and CDR2 YFSETQ come from the germline V gene. As DNA, the CDR3 is TGCGCCAGCAGCTTGGAGCAGGGCCAGCCCCAGCATTTT. Translating gives CASSLEQGQPQHF.

This clonotype was seen at least ten times. The rearrangement joins TRBV6-5 to TRBJ1-4, with no clear D. This CDR3 is built from 15 residues. Germline V gene data show CDR1 as MNHEY and CDR2 as SVGAGI. Trimming removed 8 bases from V and 3 bases from J, with 16 bases in between. The CDR3 nucleotides read TGTGCCAGCCGGCGGAACCAGGTGGCTAATGAAAAACTGTTTTTT. Protein sequence: CASRRNQVANEKLFF.

This clonotype has just a few counts. The rearrangement links TRBV7-9 to TRBJ1-4; D may be TRBD1 (5 bases). CDR1 is SEHNR and CDR2 is FQNEAQ in the germline V gene (reference sequence). The V end was cut by 5 bases, the J end by 8 bases, with 21 bases between. The CDR3 is made up of 16 amino acids. The CDR3: CASSLTDLSWGEKLFF. DNA for the CDR3: TGTGCCAGCAGCCTGACGGACCTCAGCTGGGGCGAAAAACTGTTTTTT. The complete variable domain, with remaining parts taken from reference TRBV7-9 and TRBJ1-4, reads DTGVSQNPRHKITKRGQNVTFRCDPISEHNRLYWYRQTLGQGPEFLTYFQNEAQLEKSRLLSDRFSAERPKGSFSTLEIQRTEQGDSAMYLCASSLTDLSWGEKLFFGSGTQLSVL.